These 32 T cell receptor beta chains were all obtained from the same sample, sequenced in a study of T cell responses to AZD1222 COVID-19 vaccine. Data came from immunoSEQ multiplex PCR; TCRdb stores just in-frame clones and leaves some out. In the table there are about 110,000 clones, about 88% of which are singletons. The sequencing here drew on peripheral blood, taken 28 days after the second AZD1222 dose. The receptor set was obtained from an adult who received the AZD1222 COVID-19 vaccine.

The V and J genes are TRBV7-8 and TRBJ1-1, with D uncertain. V was trimmed by 2 bases and J by 0 bases, leaving 10 bases between them. Germline values: CDR1 SGHVS, CDR2 FQNEAQ. The CDR3 has 15 residues. This CDR3 is CASSLPPGLNTEAFF. In nucleotides, the CDR3 is TGTGCCAGCAGCTTACCTCCCGGGTTGAACACTGAAGCTTTCTTT.

The rearrangement joins TRBV2 to TRBJ1-5; maybe TRBD1 (6 bases). Germline-derived CDR1 and CDR2 are SNHLY and FYNNEI. V was clipped by 0 bases and J by 0 bases, with 18 bases between them. The length of the CDR3 is 19 residues. The CDR3 nucleotides read TGTGCCAGCAGTGAAGCGGGGGTGACAGGCGGGAGTAGCAATCAGCCCCAGCATTTT. This sequence encodes CASSEAGVTGGSSNQPQHF. Full variable domain (remainder filled in from reference TRBV2 and TRBJ1-5): EPEVTQTPSHQVTQMGQEVILRCVPISNHLYFYWYRQILGQKVEFLVSFYNNEISEKSEIFDDQFSVERPDGSNFTLKIRSTKLEDSAMYFCASSEAGVTGGSSNQPQHFGDGTRLSIL.

The genes are TRBV6-1 and TRBJ2-7; TRBD2 agrees at 12 bases. The CDR3 contains 16 residues. The germline CDR1 and CDR2 sequences are MNHNS and SASEGT. J lost 0 bases, V lost 4 bases, and 4 bases had no gene match. This chain's CDR3 is CASSALTSGSSYEQYF. The CDR3 bases are TGTGCCAGCAGTGCTTTGACTAGCGGGAGCTCCTACGAGCAGTACTTC.

The chain recombines TRBV28 with TRBJ1-5; D uncertain. The CDR3 has 15 residues. CDR1 is MDHEN and CDR2 is SYDVKM in the germline V gene. V dropped 2 bases and J dropped 5 bases, with 13 bases sitting between them. The CDR3 loop is CASSLMGFQDQPQHF. CDR3 nucleotides: TGTGCCAGCAGTTTAATGGGTTTTCAGGATCAGCCCCAGCATTTT.

The chain employs TRBV5-1 and TRBJ2-7; the D gene is possibly TRBD2 (6 bases). The CDR3 has 14 amino acids. In germline, CDR1 is SGHRS, CDR2 YFSETQ. Deletions cut 4 bases from V and 2 bases from J, with 13 bases between. In DNA, the CDR3 is TGCGCCAGCAGCGGGGGAGTAGCGGCCTACGAGCAGTACTTC. Translated, it gives CASSGGVAAYEQYF.

The rearrangement uses TRBV29-1 and TRBJ1-1; 7 bases align to TRBD1. Germline CDR1 SQVTM, CDR2 ANQGSEA. CDR3 size: 12 residues. The junction had 3 bases not matched to a gene; V was cut back by 7 bases and J by 1 base. CDR3 in DNA: TGCAGCGGGGGACAGACGAACACTGAAGCTTTCTTT. Protein sequence: CSGGQTNTEAFF.

The chain combines TRBV7-9 with TRBJ1-4; no definite D call. V was shortened by 0 bases and J by 7 bases, with 12 bases between the two germline ends. CDR1 SEHNR and CDR2 FQNEAQ come from the germline V gene (reference sequence). There are 15 residues in the CDR3. CDR3 coding DNA: TGTGCCAGCAGCTTAGCGTACGGTTTTGGTGAAAAACTGTTTTTT. As protein: CASSLAYGFGEKLFF.

This clone was detected only a few times. The V call is TRBV5-8, the J call TRBJ2-1, with 7 bases aligning to TRBD1. The V gene end was trimmed by 7 bases and the J gene end by 6 bases; junction bases not matched to a gene: 13. The CDR3 consists of 15 residues. Germline loops: CDR1 SGHTS, CDR2 YDEGEE. The CDR3 here is CASVEGTVSANEQFF. The DNA for the CDR3 is TGTGCCAGCGTAGAGGGGACAGTTTCAGCCAATGAGCAGTTCTTC.

The chain carries TRBV10-3 and TRBJ2-3; the D is unclear. Germline CDR1 ENHRY, CDR2 SYGVKD. V dropped 10 bases and J dropped 4 bases, with 9 bases sitting between them. CDR3 length: 11 residues. The CDR3 nucleotides are TGTGCCACATCGAGCGCAGATACGCAGTATTTT. Translated: CATSSADTQYF.

This clone was observed a handful of times. This chain joins TRBV24-1 and TRBJ2-1; D is ambiguous. CDR1 is KGHDR, CDR2 SFDVKD, per germline. Trimming took off 0 bases at V and 4 bases at J, with 6 bases between the two ends. The CDR3 sequence is 14 residues long. CDR3 residues: CATSDLEEYNEQFF. DNA for the CDR3: TGTGCCACCAGTGATTTGGAGGAGTACAATGAGCAGTTCTTC.

This clone was counted once. The genes are TRBV19 and TRBJ2-7, with TRBD1 as a possible D gene (5 bases). The CDR3 contains 11 residues. In germline, CDR1 is LNHDA, CDR2 SQIVND (reference sequence). Deletions cut 5 bases from V and 4 bases from J, with 6 bases between. The chain's CDR3 is CASSPGYEQYF. Written as DNA, the CDR3 is TGTGCCAGTAGTCCAGGGTACGAGCAGTACTTC.

This chain joins TRBV3-1 (or the pseudogene TRBV3-2) and TRBJ2-5; TRBD1 matches at 12 bases. CDR3 length: 16 residues. Unmatched junction bases numbered 8, after V lost 2 bases and J lost 7 bases. The germline gives CDR1 LGHDT, CDR2 YNNKEL (reference sequence). As DNA, the CDR3 is TGTGCCAGCAGCCAACGGGACAGGGGGCTCCAGGCGACCCAGTACTTC. Its translation: CASSQRDRGLQATQYF.

This chain joins TRBV4-1 and TRBJ2-1; D might be TRBD2 (5 bases). The CDR3 totals 13 residues. V was cut by 4 bases and J by 9 bases, with 13 bases left in between. Per the germline V gene, CDR1 is MGHRA and CDR2 is YSYEKL. The CDR3 region is CASSPTRATEQFF. In DNA form, the CDR3 reads TGCGCCAGCAGCCCCACTAGAGCGACTGAGCAGTTCTTC.

This rearrangement joins TRBV6-1 to TRBJ1-1; D gene ambiguous. CDR1 and CDR2 from the germline V gene are MNHNS and SASEGT. The CDR3 contains 13 residues. Trimming stripped 1 base from V and 1 base from J, with 4 bases between. CDR3 residues: CASSEVTNTEAFF. CDR3 sequence (DNA): TGTGCCAGCAGTGAAGTCACGAACACTGAAGCTTTCTTT.

The rearrangement uses TRBV2 and TRBJ2-7; D uncertain. Germline CDR1 and CDR2: SNHLY and FYNNEI. V gave up 3 bases and J gave up 2 bases, with 8 bases separating them. CDR3 length equals 13 residues. CDR3 protein: CASSDWGPYEQYF. The CDR3 DNA is TGTGCCAGCAGTGATTGGGGTCCCTACGAGCAGTACTTC.

This chain connects TRBV18 to TRBJ2-1; D is perhaps TRBD1 (5 bases). The CDR3 is made up of 14 amino acids. Germline V gene data show CDR1 as KGHSH and CDR2 as LQKENI. V lost 3 bases and J lost 2, with 8 bases in between. The CDR3 here is CASSPTETYNEQFF. As DNA, the CDR3 is TGTGCCAGCTCACCGACAGAGACCTACAATGAGCAGTTCTTC.

V usage is TRBV28 and J usage is TRBJ2-7; 10 bases agree with TRBD2. V gave up 7 bases and J gave up 3 bases; unmatched junction bases: 9. The CDR3 consists of 15 residues. Germline assignment: CDR1 MDHEN and CDR2 SYDVKM. This CDR3 reads CASNLGLARSYEQYF. CDR3 sequence (DNA): TGTGCCAGCAATTTGGGACTAGCGAGAAGCTACGAGCAGTACTTC.

The V call is TRBV4-3, the J call TRBJ2-7, with TRBD2 matching 11 bases. The germline gives CDR1 LGHNA, CDR2 YSLEER. The V segment lost 5 bases and the J segment 0 bases; nucleotides outside the gene matches: 12. This CDR3 comprises 18 residues. Here the CDR3 DNA reads TGCGCCAGCAGCATTCCGGGACTAGCGGATTACCTCTCCTACGAGCAGTACTTC. It yields the protein CASSIPGLADYLSYEQYF.

This rearrangement joins TRBV7-2 to TRBJ2-5; the match to TRBD2 covers 10 bases. V gave up 5 bases and J gave up 5 bases; unmatched junction bases: 8. Germline CDR1 and CDR2: SGHTA and FQGNSA. CDR3 length: 15 residues. The CDR3 nucleotides read TGTGCCAGCAGCCCCCATGGTAGCGGGAGGGAGACCCAGTACTTC. This gives the protein CASSPHGSGRETQYF.

J is TRBJ2-7 and V is TRBV5-6, with 10 bases aligning to TRBD2. There are 15 residues in the CDR3. Germline CDR1 and CDR2: SGHDT and YYEEEE. J gave up 7 bases and V 0 bases, and 7 bases lay outside the gene matches. CDR3 sequence: CASSLALAGLSEQYF. The CDR3 DNA sequence: TGTGCCAGCAGCTTGGCACTAGCGGGGCTCTCAGAGCAGTACTTC.

This clone has a single count. The chain has TRBV5-8 and TRBJ2-7; TRBD2 agrees at 9 bases. With V trimmed by 4 bases and J by 4 bases, 6 bases remained unmatched. This CDR3 has 14 residues. Per germline, CDR1 SGHTS and CDR2 YDEGEE. In nucleotides, the CDR3 is TGTGCCAGCAGCGTGAGCGGGGGGAGATACGAGCAGTACTTC. Translation: CASSVSGGRYEQYF.

The chain recombines TRBV2 with TRBJ1-1; 7 bases agree with TRBD1. Germline V gene sequence: CDR1 SNHLY, CDR2 FYNNEI. This CDR3 spans 11 amino acids. With V trimmed by 9 bases and J by 5 bases, 3 bases remained unmatched. Here the CDR3 reads CASSGGTEAFF. The CDR3, as DNA: TGTGCCAGTTCAGGGGGGACTGAAGCTTTCTTT.

The chain carries TRBV5-1 and TRBJ2-1, with D perhaps matching TRBD2 (5 bases). V was cut by 0 bases and J by 4 bases, with 11 bases left in between. Germline loops: CDR1 SGHRS, CDR2 YFSETQ. The CDR3 has 15 amino acids. DNA of the CDR3: TGCGCCAGCAGCTTGGAGTTAGCGCCATACAATGAGCAGTTCTTC. Translation: CASSLELAPYNEQFF.

This rearrangement joins TRBV10-3 to TRBJ1-1, with D tentatively TRBD1 (5 bases). Germline-derived CDR1 and CDR2 are ENHRY and SYGVKD. Trimming shortened V by 3 bases and J by 4 bases, and 9 bases separated the two germline ends. This CDR3 contains 13 residues. The CDR3 protein is CAISDRVSTEAFF. The CDR3 DNA reads as TGTGCCATCAGTGACAGGGTGAGCACTGAAGCTTTCTTT.

The chain combines TRBV18 with TRBJ2-1; 8 nucleotides align to TRBD2. The trim removed 1 base at V and 1 base at J, leaving 0 bases unmatched. The CDR3 sequence is 15 residues long. Germline CDR1 is KGHSH and CDR2 is LQKENI. The CDR3 nucleotides are TGTGCCAGCTCACCACAGCGGGGGTCCTACAATGAGCAGTTCTTC. It specifies CASSPQRGSYNEQFF.

The chain has TRBV4-1 and TRBJ1-6; no clear D. Germline V gene lookup returns CDR1 MGHRA and CDR2 YSYEKL. The CDR3 totals 16 residues. V lost 1 base and J lost 11, with 18 bases in between. CDR3 in amino acids: CASSQAFLSGVTPLHF. CDR3 nucleotide sequence: TGCGCCAGCAGCCAAGCCTTTCTTTCCGGGGTTACACCCCTCCACTTT.

This chain links TRBV27 with TRBJ2-7, with TRBD1 identical over 8 bases. With 4 bases clipped from V and 1 base from J, the junction kept 6 bases outside the gene matches. Germline-derived CDR1 and CDR2 are MNHEY and SMNVEV (reference sequence). The CDR3 spans 15 residues. Here the CDR3 DNA reads TGTGCCAGCAGTTCTCCGGGACAGGCTTCCTACGAGCAGTACTTC. Protein product: CASSSPGQASYEQYF.

This clone appeared once. This chain connects TRBV13 to TRBJ2-1; TRBD1 matches at 8 bases. Germline assignment: CDR1 PRHDT and CDR2 FYEKMQ (reference sequence). Trimming cost V 3 bases and J 6 bases; bases outside gene matches: 7. The CDR3 consists of 15 residues. DNA for the CDR3: TGTGCCAGCAGCTTCGAGACAGGGGATCTCAATGAGCAGTTCTTC. It translates to CASSFETGDLNEQFF.

This chain uses TRBV27 with TRBJ1-5, with D unclear. Germline CDR1 and CDR2: MNHEY and SMNVEV (reference sequence). V was shortened by 2 bases and J by 0 bases, with 8 bases between the two germline ends. The length of the CDR3 is 15 residues. For the CDR3, the DNA is TGTGCCAGCAGTTTAGTAGGGTATAGCAATCAGCCCCAGCATTTT. Protein product: CASSLVGYSNQPQHF.

This chain's CDR3 is CASSPRLNREETQYF. CDR3 nucleotide sequence: TGTGCCAGCTCACCACGACTTAACCGGGAGGAGACCCAGTACTTC. The chain combines TRBV18 with TRBJ2-5; D possibly corresponds to TRBD2 (6 bases). CDR1 is KGHSH and CDR2 is LQKENI in the germline V gene. The germline V and J ends were trimmed by 1 base and 5 bases, with 14 bases remaining between them. The CDR3 contains 15 residues.

This chain uses TRBV7-2 with TRBJ2-7, with a tentative D call TRBD1 (7 bases). This CDR3 contains 16 residues. Trimming took 1 base from V and 0 from J, leaving 13 bases between them. CDR1 is SGHTA and CDR2 is FQGNSA in the germline V gene. The CDR3 DNA reads as TGTGCCAGCAGCTTAGGACAGGGAGGAGCCTCCTACGAGCAGTACTTC. It codes for CASSLGQGGASYEQYF.

This chain joins TRBV19 and TRBJ2-4; 8 nucleotides match TRBD1. The germline V gene has CDR1 LNHDA and CDR2 SQIVND (reference sequence). Trimming took 9 bases from V and 8 from J; bases not matched to a gene: 6. The CDR3 contains 12 residues. CDR3 sequence reads: CASAGQGDIQYF. The CDR3 nucleotides are TGTGCCAGCGCCGGACAGGGTGACATTCAGTACTTC.